The 29 T cell receptor beta chains below all came from one sample that was sequenced in a study of control samples from healthy donors and cancer patients. Generated by immunoSEQ multiplex PCR, the TCRdb table keeps only in-frame clones and is missing some. The sample comprises some 120,000 clones, about 93% of which are singletons, and more than 2% rests with the top ten. The specimen sequenced was blood. The receptors were sampled from a man aged 30-40 years in good health.

The gene calls are TRBV10-3 and TRBJ1-3; unclear D gene. The CDR3 has 15 residues. The germline gives CDR1 ENHRY, CDR2 SYGVKD. V was shortened by 10 bases and J by 0 bases, with 16 bases between the two germline ends. CDR3 DNA: TGTGCCACATGGGAGCCCGGCAACTCTGGAAACACCATATATTTT. It translates to CATWEPGNSGNTIYF.

This sequence joins TRBV28 and TRBJ1-2; 9 bases fit TRBD1. The junction had 1 base not matched to a gene; V was cut back by 7 bases and J by 1 base. Germline V gives CDR1 MDHEN, CDR2 SYDVKM. This CDR3 is 13 amino acids long. The chain's CDR3 is CASNRGLNYGYTF. For the CDR3, the DNA is TGTGCCAGCAACAGGGGGCTTAACTATGGCTACACCTTC.

The chain is built from TRBV30 and TRBJ2-7, with unresolved D. Germline V gene sequence: CDR1 GTSNPN, CDR2 SVGIG (reference sequence). CDR3 length equals 13 residues. The V end was cut by 5 bases, the J end by 1 base, with 12 bases between. CDR3 sequence reads: CAWRTLGSYEQYV. In nucleotides, the CDR3 is TGTGCCTGGCGTACACTTGGGTCCTACGAGCAGTACGTC.

This sequence joins TRBV27 and TRBJ2-5, with a weak D call TRBD1 (6 bases). CDR3 length: 14 residues. CDR1 and CDR2 from the germline V gene are MNHEY and SMNVEV (reference sequence). Trimming left V 3 bases short and J 0 bases short, with 8 bases between. The CDR3 is CASSFDRYQETQYF. The CDR3 DNA is TGTGCCAGCAGTTTCGACAGGTACCAAGAGACCCAGTACTTC.

The chain couples TRBV27 to TRBJ1-5, with D unresolved. This CDR3 comprises 16 residues. The germline V and J ends were trimmed by 1 base and 4 bases, with 14 bases remaining between them. Germline-derived CDR1 and CDR2 are MNHEY and SMNVEV (reference sequence). CDR3 amino acids: CASSLWGGATNQPQHF. The DNA for the CDR3 is TGTGCCAGCAGTTTATGGGGAGGCGCTACGAATCAGCCCCAGCATTTT.

This chain links TRBV18 with TRBJ2-1, with TRBD2 identical over 13 bases. The CDR3 is 20 residues long. CDR1 is KGHSH, CDR2 LQKENI, per germline. V shed 3 bases and J 7 bases; nucleotides not matched to a gene: 18. CDR3 amino acids: CASSPVNILAGGLLGNEQFF. CDR3 nucleotides: TGTGCCAGCTCACCGGTTAATATACTAGCGGGGGGGCTTCTAGGAAATGAGCAGTTCTTC.

V is TRBV30 and J is TRBJ2-3, with D unresolved. The CDR3 totals 15 residues. Germline CDR1 is GTSNPN and CDR2 is SVGIG (reference sequence). V was cut by 0 bases and J by 1 base, with 11 bases left in between. CDR3 nucleotides: TGTGCCTGGAGTGTATTGACTGGCCGCACAGATACGCAGTATTTT. It codes for CAWSVLTGRTDTQYF.

The chain carries TRBV11-2 and TRBJ1-2, with TRBD1 identical over 9 bases. The germline V gene encodes CDR1 SGHAT and CDR2 FQNNGV. The CDR3 length is 17 residues. The V and J ends lost 5 bases and 6 bases, in that order; junction bases with no gene match: 16. The CDR3 bases are TGTGCCAGCAGCCAAAATGGGATACAGGGACAGGGCGATGGCTACACCTTC. This codes for CASSQNGIQGQGDGYTF.

The CDR3 nucleotides are TGTGCCAGCAGCGTACAGGGGTTGGACACCGGGGAGCTGTTTTTT. Translation: CASSVQGLDTGELFF. The chain couples TRBV9 to TRBJ2-2; maybe TRBD1 (6 bases). Trimming stripped 1 base from V and 3 bases from J, with 10 bases between. The germline V gene encodes CDR1 SGDLS and CDR2 YYNGEE. This CDR3 comprises 15 residues.

The chain employs TRBV2 and TRBJ1-4; D remains unclear. The V end was cut by 1 base, the J end by 2 bases, with 8 bases between. Germline V gene lookup returns CDR1 SNHLY and CDR2 FYNNEI. The CDR3 covers 15 residues. CDR3 in amino acids: CASSEGVYTNEKLFF. CDR3 bases: TGTGCCAGCAGTGAAGGGGTTTATACTAATGAAAAACTGTTTTTT.

The table lists this clone with a count of one. This rearrangement joins TRBV19 to TRBJ2-1; 10 bases line up with TRBD2. Germline V lookup: CDR1 LNHDA, CDR2 SQIVND (reference sequence). V gave up 2 bases and J gave up 6 bases; unmatched junction bases: 7. The CDR3 contains 16 residues. This chain's CDR3 is CASSILEAGGPNEQFF. CDR3 nucleotide sequence: TGTGCCAGTAGTATATTGGAAGCGGGGGGGCCCAATGAGCAGTTCTTC.

The chain couples TRBV2 to TRBJ2-7, with 8 bases that match TRBD1. The CDR3 length is 15 residues. Germline-derived CDR1 and CDR2 are SNHLY and FYNNEI. Trimming cost V 3 bases and J 3 bases; bases outside gene matches: 7. In DNA form, the CDR3 reads TGTGCCAGCAGTGATCCCCAGGGGGCGGACTACGAGCAGTACTTC. Translated: CASSDPQGADYEQYF.

The chain uses TRBV19 and TRBJ1-1, with D uncertain. This CDR3 is built from 12 residues. Trimming left V 8 bases short and J 4 bases short, with 11 bases between. CDR1 LNHDA and CDR2 SQIVND come from the germline V gene (reference sequence). CDR3 DNA sequence: TGTGCCAGTCTTAACGACGGCACTGAAGCTTTCTTT. Translating it yields CASLNDGTEAFF.

As to this clone: The same CDR3 can be traced to other DNA sequences in this sample. V gene TRBV5-1 combines with J gene TRBJ2-5; unclear D gene. This CDR3 comprises 13 residues. Germline assignment: CDR1 SGHRS and CDR2 YFSETQ. Trimming stripped 0 bases from V and 1 base from J, with 4 bases between. CDR3 in DNA: TGCGCCAGCAGCTTGGGGCCCCAAGAGACCCAGTACTTC. It is translated as CASSLGPQETQYF.

This chain connects TRBV7-9 to TRBJ2-1; D perhaps matches TRBD2 (6 bases). Trimming took off 5 bases at V and 0 bases at J, with 14 bases between the two ends. Germline V gene sequence: CDR1 SEHNR, CDR2 FQNEAQ (reference sequence). CDR3 length: 16 amino acids. Written as DNA, the CDR3 is TGTGCCAGCAGCACCAGGGACTCCGGCTCCTACAATGAGCAGTTCTTC. Residues: CASSTRDSGSYNEQFF.

The chain has TRBV19 and TRBJ1-6, with TRBD1 identical over 8 bases. J lost 9 bases, V lost 4 bases, and 2 bases had no gene match. The CDR3 covers 13 residues. The germline V gene has CDR1 LNHDA and CDR2 SQIVND (reference sequence). The CDR3 coding sequence is TGTGCCAGTAGTACCGGGACAGGTTCACCCCTCCACTTT. Translation gives CASSTGTGSPLHF.

This sequence joins TRBV2 and TRBJ1-2, with D maybe TRBD1 (6 bases). The CDR3 length is 14 residues. Deletions cut 4 bases from V and 2 bases from J, with 11 bases between. In germline, CDR1 is SNHLY, CDR2 FYNNEI. The CDR3 DNA follows: TGTGCCAGCAGTGGAGGCAGGGGAAACTATGGCTACACCTTC. Encoded protein: CASSGGRGNYGYTF.

The gene calls are TRBV5-1 and TRBJ2-6; D is perhaps TRBD1 (6 bases). Germline assignment: CDR1 SGHRS and CDR2 YFSETQ. V was clipped by 2 bases and J by 0 bases, with 12 bases between them. This CDR3 is 17 amino acids long. The DNA of the CDR3 is TGCGCCAGCAGCTTTATAGGACAGAGCTCTGGGGCCAACGTCCTGACTTTC. Translating it yields CASSFIGQSSGANVLTF.

V gene TRBV4-2 combines with J gene TRBJ2-1; possibly TRBD2 for D (5 bases). This CDR3 spans 15 amino acids. Germline CDR1 and CDR2: LGHNA and YNFKEQ. V lost 1 base to trimming and J lost 1 base, with 8 bases between them. The CDR3 spells CASSQVAQSYNEQFF. The CDR3 region has the DNA TGTGCCAGCAGCCAAGTAGCGCAATCCTACAATGAGCAGTTCTTC.

The chain combines TRBV19 with TRBJ2-7; D unresolved. CDR1 and CDR2 from the germline V gene are LNHDA and SQIVND (reference sequence). The V gene lost 5 bases and the J gene lost 0 bases, with 17 bases spanning the gap. This CDR3 is 16 amino acids long. CDR3 residues: CASSSPFRMSSYEQYF. As DNA, the CDR3 is TGTGCCAGTAGTTCACCGTTCCGTATGAGCTCCTACGAGCAGTACTTC.

The chain employs TRBV6-2 or TRBV6-3 and TRBJ2-5, with TRBD2 identical over 10 bases. Germline CDR1 MNHEY, CDR2 SVGEGT. CDR3 length: 15 amino acids. V was pared by 5 bases and J by 6 bases, with 9 bases of the junction left unmatched. Here the CDR3 DNA reads TGTGCCAGCAGTGGAGCGGGGGGGCTAAGGAAGACCCAGTACTTC. Translating gives CASSGAGGLRKTQYF.

The V gene is TRBV19, the J gene TRBJ1-1, with D perhaps matching TRBD1 (6 bases). The CDR3 extends over 14 amino acids. V shed 3 bases and J shed 4 bases, with 12 bases lying between them. Germline assignment: CDR1 LNHDA and CDR2 SQIVND (reference sequence). The CDR3 reads CASSIGGRGTEAFF. CDR3 coding DNA: TGTGCCAGTAGTATCGGGGGGCGCGGCACTGAAGCTTTCTTT.

This chain uses TRBV7-2 with TRBJ1-2; D is ambiguous. The CDR3 sequence is 13 residues long. Trimming removed 5 bases at V and 3 bases at J, with 10 bases between. Germline V lookup: CDR1 SGHTA, CDR2 FQGNSA. The CDR3 spells CASSRLWDYGYTF. CDR3 in DNA: TGTGCCAGCAGCCGGTTGTGGGACTATGGCTACACCTTC.

CDR3 sequence: CASSFNRVKLFF. The CDR3 nucleotides are TGTGCCAGCAGTTTTAACCGAGTAAAACTGTTTTTT. This chain links TRBV12-3 or TRBV12-4 with TRBJ1-4; D gene ambiguous. The CDR3 has 12 amino acids. V was shortened by 3 bases and J by 10 bases, with 9 bases between the two germline ends.

The J gene is TRBJ2-7, the V gene TRBV6-5; 7 nucleotides match TRBD1. CDR3 size: 15 residues. Germline-derived CDR1 and CDR2 are MNHEY and SVGAGI. Trimming took 4 bases from V and 2 from J; bases not matched to a gene: 8. CDR3 coding DNA: TGTGCCAGCAGTTGGGGACAGACAAACACCTACGAGCAGTACTTC. This gives the protein CASSWGQTNTYEQYF.

J is TRBJ2-2 and V is TRBV6-4; no definite D call. Germline V gene lookup returns CDR1 MRHNA and CDR2 SNTAGT. The CDR3 is 14 amino acids. Trimming stripped 5 bases from V and 2 bases from J, with 9 bases between. DNA of the CDR3: TGTGCCAGCAGTCAATACACAAACACCGGGGAGCTGTTTTTT. Translated: CASSQYTNTGELFF.

The chain has TRBV6-5 and TRBJ1-2, with 8 bases matching TRBD1. The CDR3 has 16 residues. J gave up 1 base and V 3 bases, and 7 bases lay outside the gene matches. Germline lookup yields CDR1 MNHEY and CDR2 SVGAGI. CDR3 sequence: CASSYGTGDFNYGYTF. Written as DNA, the CDR3 is TGTGCCAGCAGTTATGGGACAGGAGATTTTAACTATGGCTACACCTTC.

The chain is built from TRBV6-5 and TRBJ1-2; 10 bases are a match to TRBD1. From germline, CDR1 is MNHEY and CDR2 SVGAGI. The CDR3 contains 14 residues. With 7 bases clipped from V and 2 bases from J, the junction kept 4 bases outside the gene matches. The CDR3 loop is CASTDRGRNYGYTF. For the CDR3, the DNA is TGTGCCAGCACAGACAGGGGGCGAAACTATGGCTACACCTTC.

This clone was found once. The genes are TRBV7-2 and TRBJ2-2; D possibly corresponds to TRBD1 (6 bases). V shed 5 bases and J shed 5 bases, with 21 bases lying between them. CDR1 and CDR2 from the germline V gene are SGHTA and FQGNSA. The CDR3 is made up of 17 amino acids. The CDR3 DNA is TGTGCCAGCAGCCCAAGCCCCAGGGGCTTGGGAACCGGGGAGCTGTTTTTT. The encoded protein is CASSPSPRGLGTGELFF.